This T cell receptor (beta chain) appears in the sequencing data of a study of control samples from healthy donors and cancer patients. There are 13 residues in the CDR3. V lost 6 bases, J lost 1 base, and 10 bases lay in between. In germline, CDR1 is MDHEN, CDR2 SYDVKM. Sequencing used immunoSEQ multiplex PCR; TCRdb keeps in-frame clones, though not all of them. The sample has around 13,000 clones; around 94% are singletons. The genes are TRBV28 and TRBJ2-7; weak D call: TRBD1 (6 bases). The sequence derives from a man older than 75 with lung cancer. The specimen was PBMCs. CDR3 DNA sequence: TGTGCCAGCAGCCGGACAGTGTCCTACGAGCAGTACGTC. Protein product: CASSRTVSYEQYV.